One sample yielded the 32 T cell receptor beta chains listed below, sequenced in a study of pediatric ulcerative colitis. Sequencing was performed with immunoSEQ multiplex PCR; in TCRdb, only in-frame clones are kept and a portion is missing. The table includes around 14,000 clones, 85% to 90% detected once. The specimen was blood. These receptor sequences come from a boy under 18 with moderate ulcerative colitis.

The chain's CDR3 is CASSQIQGANEKLFF. Here the CDR3 DNA reads TGCGCCAGCAGCCAGATACAGGGGGCTAATGAAAAACTGTTTTTT. The chain uses TRBV4-3 and TRBJ1-4, with 8 bases identical to TRBD1. There are 15 residues in the CDR3. Germline V gene sequence: CDR1 LGHNA, CDR2 YSLEER. Germline trimming cut 3 bases from V and 3 bases from J; bases unmatched to any gene: 3.

The V gene is TRBV11-3, the J gene TRBJ2-5, with a possible D match to TRBD1 (7 bases). With 6 bases removed from V and 7 bases from J, the gap between germline ends came to 9 bases. Germline loops: CDR1 SGHNT, CDR2 YENEEA. The CDR3 consists of 11 residues. The CDR3 DNA reads as TGTGCCAGCAGGCAGGGGGGGACCCAGTACTTC. Protein sequence: CASRQGGTQYF.

The V call is TRBV5-1, the J call TRBJ2-1; tentatively, D is TRBD1 (6 bases). Trimming removed 1 base at V and 5 bases at J, with 16 bases between. CDR1 and CDR2 from the germline V gene are SGHRS and YFSETQ. The CDR3 has 16 amino acids. The CDR3 DNA follows: TGCGCCAGCAGCTTGAATCCCGGGACATCGAACAATGAGCAGTTCTTC. Protein product: CASSLNPGTSNNEQFF.

The chain recombines TRBV5-1 with TRBJ2-7; D ambiguous. V was clipped by 0 bases and J by 6 bases, with 16 bases between them. The CDR3 consists of 15 residues. Germline-derived CDR1 and CDR2 are SGHRS and YFSETQ. CDR3 sequence (DNA): TGCGCCAGCAGCTTGGTCGGTGATGATAATGGCGAGCAGTACTTC. Protein sequence: CASSLVGDDNGEQYF.

For the CDR3, the DNA is TGCGCCAGCAGCTTAGGAATCTCTGGAAACACCATATATTTT. Amino acid sequence: CASSLGISGNTIYF. The chain recombines TRBV5-1 with TRBJ1-3; D gene uncertain. This CDR3 is 14 amino acids long. Germline assignment: CDR1 SGHRS and CDR2 YFSETQ. Between the trimmed V and J ends, which lost 2 bases and 0 bases, there was a span of 6 bases.

This clone has just a few counts. The chain employs TRBV6-1 and TRBJ1-5, with a possible D match to TRBD1 (5 bases). The CDR3 spans 14 residues. The V gene's germline CDR1 is MNHNS and CDR2 SASEGT. Trimming took 0 bases from V and 5 from J, leaving 8 bases between them. CDR3 in DNA: TGTGCCAGCAGTGAAGCGGGGCGTTATCAGCCCCAGCATTTT. Its protein product is CASSEAGRYQPQHF.

The gene calls are TRBV2 and TRBJ1-1, with D tentatively TRBD1 (6 bases). V shed 4 bases and J shed 2 bases, with 11 bases lying between them. The CDR3 has 14 amino acids. CDR1 and CDR2 (germline): SNHLY, FYNNEI. The CDR3 region is CASSVGQTNTEAFF. As DNA, the CDR3 is TGTGCCAGCAGTGTGGGACAAACCAACACTGAAGCTTTCTTT.

The rearrangement links TRBV27 to TRBJ2-5; 10 positions match TRBD2. V shed 2 bases, J shed 0 bases, and the junction held 6 bases outside the gene matches. Germline CDR1 is MNHEY and CDR2 is SMNVEV (reference sequence). The CDR3 spans 17 residues. In DNA form, the CDR3 reads TGTGCCAGCAGTTTAGCACCACTAGCGGGGAACCAAGAGACCCAGTACTTC. Amino acids: CASSLAPLAGNQETQYF.

This chain's CDR3 is CASSFRPYYGYTF. For the CDR3, the DNA is TGTGCCAGCAGCTTCAGGCCCTACTATGGCTACACCTTC. The chain couples TRBV7-9 to TRBJ1-2, with D uncertain. CDR3 length: 13 amino acids. Deletions cut 3 bases from V and 3 bases from J, with 8 bases between. Looked up from germline, CDR1 is SEHNR and CDR2 is FQNEAQ (reference sequence).

The chain carries TRBV7-2 and TRBJ1-5; tentative D call: TRBD1 (5 bases). This CDR3 spans 16 amino acids. Germline CDR1 reads SGHTA; CDR2 reads FQGNSA. V lost 1 base, J lost 1 base, and 11 bases lay in between. The CDR3: CASSLVGRESNQPQHF. In nucleotides, the CDR3 is TGTGCCAGCAGCTTAGTAGGCAGGGAGAGCAATCAGCCCCAGCATTTT.

The rearrangement uses TRBV28 and TRBJ2-2; D unresolved. The V end was cut by 9 bases, the J end by 5 bases, with 16 bases between. The CDR3 loop spans 14 amino acids. Germline CDR1 is MDHEN and CDR2 is SYDVKM. CDR3 in amino acids: CASINNQRTGELFF. DNA of the CDR3: TGTGCCAGTATAAATAACCAAAGGACCGGGGAGCTGTTTTTT.

The CDR3 DNA reads TGCGCCAGCAGCTCTCTTGAGATCTCTGGAAACACCATATATTTT. Amino acids: CASSSLEISGNTIYF. J is TRBJ1-3 and V is TRBV4-1, with D uncertain. There are 15 residues in the CDR3. CDR1 and CDR2 from the germline V gene are MGHRA and YSYEKL. The V end lost 5 bases, the J end lost 0 bases, and 11 bases lay between the germline ends.

This clone turned up a few times. The chain is built from TRBV11-2 and TRBJ2-2; TRBD2 aligns across 9 bases. The germline V gene has CDR1 SGHAT and CDR2 FQNNGV. This CDR3 comprises 18 residues. The V gene end was trimmed by 1 base and the J gene end by 6 bases; junction bases not matched to a gene: 12. The CDR3 here is CASSLGAAGGYRAGELFF. The CDR3 region has the DNA TGTGCCAGCAGCTTAGGAGCAGCGGGAGGATACAGGGCCGGGGAGCTGTTTTTT.

CDR3 coding DNA: TGTGCCAGCAGCTTGGATCGGGGAGCGAACACCGGGGAGCTGTTTTTT. This codes for CASSLDRGANTGELFF. The chain carries TRBV5-6 and TRBJ2-2; a possible D gene is TRBD2 (5 bases). CDR1 SGHDT and CDR2 YYEEEE come from the germline V gene. This CDR3 spans 16 amino acids. Deletions cut 0 bases from V and 0 bases from J, with 9 bases between.

The chain joins TRBV7-9 to TRBJ1-4; TRBD1 might be the D (6 bases). In germline, CDR1 is SEHNR, CDR2 FQNEAQ (reference sequence). The CDR3 spans 15 residues. V was shortened by 2 bases and J by 7 bases, with 14 bases between the two germline ends. The CDR3 sequence is CASSLIMGAGEKLFF. The CDR3 region has the DNA TGTGCCAGCAGCTTAATAATGGGGGCTGGTGAAAAACTGTTTTTT. Together with reference TRBV7-9 and TRBJ1-4, the CDR3 gives the full variable domain: DTGVSQNPRHKITKRGQNVTFRCDPISEHNRLYWYRQTLGQGPEFLTYFQNEAQLEKSRLLSDRFSAERPKGSFSTLEIQRTEQGDSAMYLCASSLIMGAGEKLFFGSGTQLSVL.

This chain uses TRBV7-9 with TRBJ1-1; D remains unclear. Between the trimmed V and J ends, which lost 1 base and 6 bases, there was a span of 18 bases. This CDR3 is built from 16 residues. The germline V gene encodes CDR1 SEHNR and CDR2 FQNEAQ (reference sequence). This CDR3 is CASSLESLISPAEAFF. In nucleotides, the CDR3 is TGTGCCAGCAGCTTAGAATCCTTGATTTCCCCCGCTGAAGCTTTCTTT.

The rearrangement uses TRBV7-2 and TRBJ1-1; TRBD1 might be the D (6 bases). This CDR3 region has 14 residues. Germline V gene sequence: CDR1 SGHTA, CDR2 FQGNSA. Deletions cut 0 bases from V and 1 base from J, with 6 bases between. CDR3 DNA: TGTGCCAGCAGCTTAGCGACAGGGAACACTGAAGCTTTCTTT. Translation: CASSLATGNTEAFF.

The rearrangement links TRBV5-4 to TRBJ2-2; 8 bases are a match to TRBD1. CDR1 and CDR2 from the germline V gene are SGHNT and YYREEE (reference sequence). V lost 3 bases, J lost 4 bases, and 5 bases stayed unmatched. The CDR3 loop spans 15 amino acids. The CDR3 coding sequence is TGTGCCAGCAGCTCCGGGGACAGGAGCACCGGGGAGCTGTTTTTT. The encoded protein is CASSSGDRSTGELFF.

The chain has TRBV2 and TRBJ1-1, with 10 bases fitting TRBD1. Trimming removed 6 bases from V and 4 bases from J; junction bases left unmatched: 8. The CDR3 loop spans 15 amino acids. Germline CDR1 SNHLY, CDR2 FYNNEI. This CDR3 reads CASRDDRGLFTEAFF. Written as DNA, the CDR3 is TGTGCCAGCAGGGACGACAGGGGGCTTTTCACTGAAGCTTTCTTT.

The chain carries TRBV28 and TRBJ2-5, with 7 bases fitting TRBD2. The V gene end was trimmed by 5 bases and the J gene end by 4 bases; junction bases not matched to a gene: 13. CDR3 length equals 16 residues. CDR1 is MDHEN, CDR2 SYDVKM, per germline. CDR3: CASSPSQGGPPETQYF. CDR3 sequence (DNA): TGTGCCAGCAGTCCCTCGCAGGGAGGGCCCCCAGAGACCCAGTACTTC. Looking up the rest from reference TRBV28 and TRBJ2-5 gives the full variable domain: DVKVTQSSRYLVKRTGEKVFLECVQDMDHENMFWYRQDPGLGLRLIYFSYDVKMKEKGDIPEGYSVSREKKERFSLILESASTNQTSMYLCASSPSQGGPPETQYFGPGTRLLVL.

This clone has just one count. The chain carries TRBV7-5 and TRBJ2-3; the DNA was not compared with TRBD1, the D call given in the table. TRBV7-5 is a documented pseudogene. The CDR3 consists of 13 residues. DNA of the CDR3: TGTGCCAGAAGCTTTCAGAATACAGATACGCAGTATTTT. It yields the protein CARSFQNTDTQYF.

V is TRBV28 and J is TRBJ2-3; 9 bases match TRBD2. The V gene end was trimmed by 7 bases and the J gene end by 3 bases; junction bases not matched to a gene: 5. There are 14 residues in the CDR3. Germline V gives CDR1 MDHEN, CDR2 SYDVKM. The CDR3 sequence is CASMGGRVTDTQYF. As DNA, the CDR3 is TGTGCCAGCATGGGCGGGAGGGTAACAGATACGCAGTATTTT.

The chain joins TRBV2 to TRBJ2-2; D not resolved. Trimming left V 7 bases short and J 2 bases short, with 14 bases between. The CDR3 is 15 residues long. Germline CDR1 and CDR2: SNHLY and FYNNEI. The CDR3 reads CASKRIPPNTGELFF. The CDR3 DNA sequence: TGTGCCAGCAAAAGGATTCCACCTAACACCGGGGAGCTGTTTTTT.

The chain couples TRBV7-9 to TRBJ2-3; D perhaps matches TRBD2 (5 bases). The CDR3 runs 15 residues. Trimming pared 1 base from V and 6 bases from J, leaving 14 bases between. In germline, CDR1 is SEHNR, CDR2 FQNEAQ (reference sequence). This CDR3 is CASSLGRGSVDTQYF. CDR3 bases: TGTGCCAGCAGCTTAGGTAGAGGGAGCGTGGATACGCAGTATTTT.

The gene calls are TRBV11-3 and TRBJ1-1; TRBD1 might be the D (6 bases). Per germline, CDR1 SGHNT and CDR2 YENEEA. V gave up 2 bases and J gave up 8 bases, with 12 bases separating them. CDR3 length: 13 residues. The CDR3 is CASSLRGDSEAFF. CDR3 coding DNA: TGTGCCAGCAGCTTAAGGGGGGATAGCGAAGCTTTCTTT.

The rearrangement joins TRBV7-7 to TRBJ2-7; D unclear. V was clipped by 1 base and J by 1 base, with 5 bases between them. CDR3 length: 13 residues. CDR1 is SSHAT and CDR2 is FNYEAQ in the germline V gene (reference sequence). The CDR3 DNA is TGTGCCAGCAGCTTAGGACCTTCCTACGAGCAGTACTTC. It is translated as CASSLGPSYEQYF.

The J gene is TRBJ1-1, the V gene TRBV7-8; TRBD1 matches 10 bases. The V and J ends lost 4 bases and 1 base, in that order; junction bases with no gene match: 3. Germline-derived CDR1 and CDR2 are SGHVS and FQNEAQ. This CDR3 is built from 15 residues. CDR3: CASSYRTGGNTEAFF. CDR3 coding DNA: TGTGCCAGCAGCTACCGGACAGGGGGGAACACTGAAGCTTTCTTT.

The chain uses TRBV9 and TRBJ2-2, with D unresolved. CDR3 length: 15 amino acids. The V end was cut by 4 bases, the J end by 4 bases, with 14 bases between. The germline gives CDR1 SGDLS, CDR2 YYNGEE. Written as DNA, the CDR3 is TGTGCCAGCAGCCGCGGAACGGCGACCACCGGGGAGCTGTTTTTT. Its translation: CASSRGTATTGELFF.

The rearrangement links TRBV5-1 to TRBJ2-7; 9 nucleotides agree with TRBD1. With V trimmed by 4 bases and J by 2 bases, 4 bases remained unmatched. The germline gives CDR1 SGHRS, CDR2 YFSETQ. The CDR3 has 14 amino acids. CDR3 DNA: TGCGCCAGCAGCACCTGGACAGGGGCCTACGAGCAGTACTTC. Encoded protein: CASSTWTGAYEQYF.

This clone occurred once. CDR3 protein: CASSRDSQEKLFF. The CDR3 nucleotides are TGTGCCAGCAGCCGGGACAGTCAAGAAAAACTGTTTTTT. V usage is TRBV7-9 and J usage is TRBJ1-4, with 7 bases aligning to TRBD1. Germline-derived CDR1 and CDR2 are SEHNR and FQNEAQ (reference sequence). This CDR3 comprises 13 residues. Trimming cost V 5 bases and J 8 bases; bases outside gene matches: 5. Looking up the rest from reference TRBV7-9 and TRBJ1-4 gives the full variable domain: DTGVSQNPRHKITKRGQNVTFRCDPISEHNRLYWYRQTLGQGPEFLTYFQNEAQLEKSRLLSDRFSAERPKGSFSTLEIQRTEQGDSAMYLCASSRDSQEKLFFGSGTQLSVL.

The V gene is TRBV9, the J gene TRBJ2-7; TRBD2 matches 9 bases. V lost 4 bases, J lost 2 bases, and 7 bases stayed unmatched. CDR1 and CDR2 from the germline V gene are SGDLS and YYNGEE. The CDR3 has 15 residues. The DNA for the CDR3 is TGTGCCAGCAGCCCGGAAGCGGGAGGAGCCTACGAGCAGTACTTC. Amino acids: CASSPEAGGAYEQYF.

The CDR3 protein is CASSEISYEQYF. CDR3 DNA sequence: TGTGCCAGCAGTGAAATCTCCTACGAGCAGTACTTC. The chain couples TRBV6-1 to TRBJ2-7; D remains unclear. In germline, CDR1 is MNHNS, CDR2 SASEGT. CDR3 length equals 12 residues. Trimming shortened V by 2 bases and J by 0 bases, and 2 bases separated the two germline ends.